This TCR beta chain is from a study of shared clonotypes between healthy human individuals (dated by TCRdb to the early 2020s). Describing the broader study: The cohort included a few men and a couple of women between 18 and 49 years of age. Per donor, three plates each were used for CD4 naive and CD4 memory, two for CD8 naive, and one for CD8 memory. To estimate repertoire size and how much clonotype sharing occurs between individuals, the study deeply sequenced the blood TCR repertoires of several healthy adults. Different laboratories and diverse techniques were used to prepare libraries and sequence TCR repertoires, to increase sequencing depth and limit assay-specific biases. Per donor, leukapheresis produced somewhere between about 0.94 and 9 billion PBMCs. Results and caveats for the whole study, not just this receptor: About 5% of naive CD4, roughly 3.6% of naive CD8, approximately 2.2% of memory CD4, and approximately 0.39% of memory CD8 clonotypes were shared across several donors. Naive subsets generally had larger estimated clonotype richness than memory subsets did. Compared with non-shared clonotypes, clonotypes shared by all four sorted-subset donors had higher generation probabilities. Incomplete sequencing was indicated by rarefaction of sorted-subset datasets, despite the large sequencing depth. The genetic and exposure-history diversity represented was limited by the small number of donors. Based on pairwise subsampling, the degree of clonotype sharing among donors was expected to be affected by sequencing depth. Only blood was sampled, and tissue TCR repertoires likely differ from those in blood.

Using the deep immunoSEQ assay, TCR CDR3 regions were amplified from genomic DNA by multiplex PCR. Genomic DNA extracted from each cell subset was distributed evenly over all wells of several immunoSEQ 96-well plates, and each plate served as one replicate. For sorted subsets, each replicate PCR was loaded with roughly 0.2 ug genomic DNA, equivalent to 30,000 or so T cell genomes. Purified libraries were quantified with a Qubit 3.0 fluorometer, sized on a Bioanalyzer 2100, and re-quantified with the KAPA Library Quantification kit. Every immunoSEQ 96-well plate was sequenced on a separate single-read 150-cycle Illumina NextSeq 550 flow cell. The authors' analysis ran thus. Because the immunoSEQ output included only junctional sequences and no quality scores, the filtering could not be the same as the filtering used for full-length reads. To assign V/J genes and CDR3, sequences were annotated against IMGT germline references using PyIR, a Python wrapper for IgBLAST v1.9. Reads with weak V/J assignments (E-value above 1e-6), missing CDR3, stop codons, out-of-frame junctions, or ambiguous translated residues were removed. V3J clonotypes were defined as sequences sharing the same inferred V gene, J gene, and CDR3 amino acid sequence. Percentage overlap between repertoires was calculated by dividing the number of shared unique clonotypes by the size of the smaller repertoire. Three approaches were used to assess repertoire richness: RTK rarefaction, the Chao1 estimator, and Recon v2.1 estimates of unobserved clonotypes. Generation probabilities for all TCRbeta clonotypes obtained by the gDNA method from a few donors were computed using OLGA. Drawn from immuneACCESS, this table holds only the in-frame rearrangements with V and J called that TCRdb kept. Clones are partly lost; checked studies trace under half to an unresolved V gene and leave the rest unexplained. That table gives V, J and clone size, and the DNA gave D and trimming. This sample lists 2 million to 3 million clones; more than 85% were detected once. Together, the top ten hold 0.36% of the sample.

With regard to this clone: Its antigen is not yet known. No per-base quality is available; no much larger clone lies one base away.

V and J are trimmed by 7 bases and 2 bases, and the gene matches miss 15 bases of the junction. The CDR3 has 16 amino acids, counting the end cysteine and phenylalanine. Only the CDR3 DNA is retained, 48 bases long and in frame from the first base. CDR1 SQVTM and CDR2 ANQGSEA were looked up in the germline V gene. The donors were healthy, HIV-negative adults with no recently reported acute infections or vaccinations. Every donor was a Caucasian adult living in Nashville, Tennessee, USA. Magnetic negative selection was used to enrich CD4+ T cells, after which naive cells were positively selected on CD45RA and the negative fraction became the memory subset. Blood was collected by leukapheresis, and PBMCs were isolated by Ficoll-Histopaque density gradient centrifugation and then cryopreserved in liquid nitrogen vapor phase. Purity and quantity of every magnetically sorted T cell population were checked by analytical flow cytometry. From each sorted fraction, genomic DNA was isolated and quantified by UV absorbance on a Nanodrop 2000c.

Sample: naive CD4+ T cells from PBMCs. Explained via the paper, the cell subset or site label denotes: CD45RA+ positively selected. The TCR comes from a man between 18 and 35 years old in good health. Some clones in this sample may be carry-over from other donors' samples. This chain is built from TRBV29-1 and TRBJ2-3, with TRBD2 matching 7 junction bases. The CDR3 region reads CSASQTSHGHTDTQYF. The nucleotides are TGCAGCGCCAGTCAGACTAGCCATGGACACACAGATACGCAGTATTTT.